Each of the 20 T cell receptor beta chains below was sequenced from the same sample in a study of CD8 T cells in ankylosing spondylitis. TCRdb passed the 5' RACE reads through MiXCR, listing each CDR3 protein once. This sample has more than 500,000 distinct CDR3 sequences, with approximately 5% found just once. These TCRs are of unknown antigen specificity. Study findings and constraints: What appeared characteristic of ankylosing spondylitis blood was a TCR beta motif of fewer than ten highly homologous variants.

The source material was blood, either unsorted or a sorted T cell fraction (not recorded which). These receptors were obtained from a male donor with ankylosing spondylitis.

CDR3 sequence: CASSHSSGPDYQPQHF. The CDR3 bases are TGTGCCAGCAGCCATAGTTCGGGACCGGACTATCAGCCCCAGCATTTT. The chain carries TRBV14 and TRBJ1-5; a possible D gene is TRBD1 (5 bases). Germline CDR1 SGHDN, CDR2 FVKESK. Trimming pared 3 bases from V and 5 bases from J, leaving 17 bases between. The CDR3 contains 16 residues.

This clonotype showed up just a few times. The V call is TRBV7-2, the J call TRBJ2-1, with 8 positions matching TRBD2. The V and J ends lost 5 bases and 4 bases, in that order; junction bases with no gene match: 7. CDR1 is SGHTA and CDR2 is FQGNSA in the germline V gene. CDR3 length: 15 amino acids. Here the CDR3 reads CASSVGGASYNEQFF. For the CDR3, the DNA is TGTGCCAGCAGCGTCGGGGGGGCCTCGTACAATGAGCAGTTCTTC.

This clonotype was seen repeatedly, ten times or more. The chain links TRBV6-6 to TRBJ2-7; D call uncertain. The germline V and J ends were trimmed by 6 bases and 3 bases, with 12 bases remaining between them. Germline V gene lookup returns CDR1 MNHNY and CDR2 SVGAGI (reference sequence). This CDR3 has 13 residues. The CDR3, as DNA: TGTGCCAGCAGCCCGAAAGCGCTCTACGAGCAGTACTTC. As protein: CASSPKALYEQYF.

This clonotype was counted at least ten times. This chain connects TRBV25-1 to TRBJ2-2, with no clear D. The germline V gene has CDR1 MGHDK and CDR2 SYGVNS. Trimming removed 0 bases from V and 4 bases from J, with 6 bases in between. CDR3 length equals 14 residues. CDR3 sequence (DNA): TGTGCCAGCAGTGAATATGGCAGCACCGGGGAGCTGTTTTTT. Translating gives CASSEYGSTGELFF.

This clonotype was seen more than once but under ten times. The rearrangement links TRBV20-1 to TRBJ1-5, with 10 positions matching TRBD1. The CDR3 spans 13 residues. Per the germline V gene, CDR1 is DFQATT and CDR2 is SNEGSKA (reference sequence). V lost 6 bases to trimming and J lost 4 bases; unmatched junction nucleotides: 3. Here the CDR3 reads CSATGGDNQPQHF. The CDR3 DNA reads TGCAGTGCGACAGGGGGCGATAATCAGCCCCAGCATTTT.

This clonotype was observed a handful of times. The chain combines TRBV13 with TRBJ1-6; perhaps TRBD1 as D (6 bases). Trimming removed 0 bases at V and 2 bases at J, with 17 bases between. The V gene's germline CDR1 is PRHDT and CDR2 FYEKMQ (reference sequence). The CDR3 has 19 residues. In DNA form, the CDR3 reads TGTGCCAGCAGCTTAGGCGTCAGGGGCTTCGGGCCCTATAATTCACCCCTCCACTTT. Encoded protein: CASSLGVRGFGPYNSPLHF.

A few counts support this clonotype. The germline gene is not matched at one end of the junction; a read error may be the cause. This chain links TRBV20-1 with TRBJ1-1, with a weak D call TRBD1 (5 bases). This CDR3 spans 14 amino acids. From germline, CDR1 is DFQATT and CDR2 SNEGSKA (reference sequence). CDR3 nucleotide sequence: TGCAGAGCTATAAGGGACTCCCAGAACACTGAAGCTTTCTTT. It specifies CRAIRDSQNTEAFF.

This clonotype has ten or more counts. The V call is TRBV9, the J call TRBJ1-4; D possibly corresponds to TRBD1 (5 bases). CDR3 length: 17 residues. Germline CDR1 reads SGDLS; CDR2 reads YYNGEE. The germline V and J ends were trimmed by 4 bases and 6 bases, with 22 bases remaining between them. The CDR3 protein is CASSPRVGDAAYEKLFF. The CDR3, as DNA: TGTGCCAGCAGCCCCCGGGTGGGGGACGCCGCGTATGAAAAACTGTTTTTT.

This clonotype was seen a handful of times. This chain uses TRBV11-1 with TRBJ2-7; D may match TRBD1 or TRBD2 (7 bases each). The V end was cut by 6 bases, the J end by 0 bases, with 27 bases between. The CDR3 consists of 19 residues. The germline V gene has CDR1 SGHAT and CDR2 FQDESV (reference sequence). The CDR3 DNA is TGTGCCAGCAGTCGGGGGGAGGGGGCGTTTCCCCATCTCTCCTACGAGCAGTACTTC. Encoded protein: CASSRGEGAFPHLSYEQYF.

This clonotype was seen many times. The DNA of the CDR3 is TGCAGCGTTGAAGATCTTTACTCCTTGGAAGGGTTCTTT. Its translation is CSVEDLYSLEGFF. The gene calls are TRBV29-1 and TRBJ1-1; D uncertain. Germline CDR1 SQVTM, CDR2 ANQGSEA. V was shortened by 0 bases and J by 14 bases, with 19 bases between the two germline ends. The CDR3 is 13 amino acids.

This clonotype was seen repeatedly, ten times or more. This chain connects TRBV7-9 to TRBJ1-6; 7 nucleotides match TRBD1. Germline assignment: CDR1 SEHNR and CDR2 FQNEAQ (reference sequence). V lost 1 base to trimming and J lost 16 bases; unmatched junction nucleotides: 7. The length of the CDR3 is 13 residues. The CDR3 bases are TGTGCCAGCAGCTTAGAGGGGGCGACTCCGCTCCACTTT. It translates to CASSLEGATPLHF.

This clonotype was seen many times. The rearrangement joins TRBV20-1 to TRBJ1-5; the D gene is possibly TRBD1 (5 bases). The germline V and J ends were trimmed by 0 bases and 9 bases, with 12 bases remaining between them. This CDR3 has 13 amino acids. Germline CDR1 reads DFQATT; CDR2 reads SNEGSKA (reference sequence). This chain's CDR3 is CSARDLGTAPQHF. The CDR3 nucleotides are TGCAGTGCTAGAGATCTGGGGACCGCGCCCCAGCATTTT.

This clonotype came up many times. This chain connects TRBV7-9 to TRBJ2-3; 10 bases align to TRBD2. CDR1 is SEHNR and CDR2 is FQNEAQ in the germline V gene (reference sequence). The junction had 7 bases not matched to a gene; V was cut back by 5 bases and J by 2 bases. This CDR3 comprises 16 residues. In nucleotides, the CDR3 is TGTGCCAGCAGCCTACCACTAGCGGGGAACACAGATACGCAGTATTTT. Amino acid sequence: CASSLPLAGNTDTQYF.

The chain recombines TRBV20-1 with TRBJ1-5; maybe TRBD1 (6 bases). CDR1 and CDR2 from the germline V gene are DFQATT and SNEGSKA (reference sequence). CDR3 length: 14 amino acids. Trimming stripped 0 bases from V and 7 bases from J, with 13 bases between. CDR3 in amino acids: CSAREEQGRQPQHF. In DNA form, the CDR3 reads TGCAGTGCTAGAGAAGAACAGGGTAGACAGCCCCAGCATTTT.

The gene calls are TRBV6-2 or TRBV6-3 and TRBJ2-1; 10 bases fit TRBD2. This CDR3 is 16 amino acids long. The trim removed 5 bases at V and 7 bases at J, leaving 11 bases unmatched. Germline CDR1 MNHEY, CDR2 SVGEGT. CDR3 sequence: CASSLRLAGARNEQFF. In DNA form, the CDR3 reads TGTGCCAGCAGTCTGCGACTAGCGGGTGCTAGGAATGAGCAGTTCTTC.

This chain joins TRBV7-2 and TRBJ2-3; 8 positions agree with TRBD2. CDR3 size: 15 residues. Looked up from germline, CDR1 is SGHTA and CDR2 is FQGNSA. V trimming: 2 bases; J trimming: 2 bases; junction bases outside the gene matches: 3. Here the CDR3 reads CASSLIAGFTDTQYF. CDR3 in DNA: TGTGCCAGCAGCTTAATAGCGGGGTTCACAGATACGCAGTATTTT.

This clonotype was picked up many times. V is TRBV10-3 and J is TRBJ2-7; weak D call: TRBD2 (5 bases). CDR3 length: 13 amino acids. V lost 2 bases, J lost 6 bases, and 11 bases lay in between. Germline V gives CDR1 ENHRY, CDR2 SYGVKD. This chain's CDR3 is CAISENPSSEQYF. The CDR3 nucleotides read TGTGCCATCAGTGAGAATCCTAGCTCCGAGCAGTACTTC.

In its sample, this clonotype was seen many times. The rearrangement links TRBV12-3 or TRBV12-4 to TRBJ2-2; D uncertain. Trimming shortened V by 0 bases and J by 2 bases, and 7 bases separated the two germline ends. The CDR3 sequence is 15 residues long. The CDR3 spells CASSLAARNTGELFF. The DNA for the CDR3 is TGTGCCAGCAGTTTAGCAGCCCGAAACACCGGGGAGCTGTTTTTT.

This clonotype was seen repeatedly, ten times or more. The chain combines TRBV4-3 with TRBJ2-1; D remains ambiguous. Trimming shortened V by 0 bases and J by 0 bases, and 12 bases separated the two germline ends. This CDR3 contains 17 residues. Germline V gene sequence: CDR1 LGHNA, CDR2 YSLEER. The CDR3 is CASSQELGSSSYNEQFF. In nucleotides, the CDR3 is TGCGCCAGCAGCCAAGAACTCGGCAGCAGCTCCTACAATGAGCAGTTCTTC.

The table lists this clonotype with many counts. This rearrangement joins TRBV7-9 to TRBJ1-5, with TRBD1 matching 7 bases. V dropped 4 bases and J dropped 7; count of bases not matched to a gene: 7. Germline-derived CDR1 and CDR2 are SEHNR and FQNEAQ (reference sequence). The CDR3 consists of 14 residues. CDR3 in DNA: TGTGCCAGCAGCTCCGACAGGGTGCGGCAGCCCCAGCATTTT. Its protein is CASSSDRVRQPQHF.